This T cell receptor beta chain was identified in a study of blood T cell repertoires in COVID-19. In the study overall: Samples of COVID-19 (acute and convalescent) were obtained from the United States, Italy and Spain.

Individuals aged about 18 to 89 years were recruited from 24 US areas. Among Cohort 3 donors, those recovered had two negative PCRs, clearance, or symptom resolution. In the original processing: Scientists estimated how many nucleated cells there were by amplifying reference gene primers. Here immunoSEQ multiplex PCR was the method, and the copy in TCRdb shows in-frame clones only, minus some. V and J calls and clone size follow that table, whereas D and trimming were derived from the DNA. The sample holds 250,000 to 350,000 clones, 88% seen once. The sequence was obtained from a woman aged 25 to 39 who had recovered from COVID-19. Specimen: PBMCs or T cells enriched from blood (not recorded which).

In nucleotides, the CDR3 is TGTGCCAGCTCACCAGCCGGAGGACAGTCCACAGATACGCAGTATTTT. Translation: CASSPAGGQSTDTQYF. The chain has TRBV18 and TRBJ2-3, with D tentatively TRBD1 (6 bases). Germline values: CDR1 KGHSH, CDR2 LQKENI. This CDR3 is built from 16 residues. V gave up 2 bases and J gave up 2 bases, with 14 bases separating them.